This TCR beta chain appears in the sequencing data of a study of persistence of HIV-infected CD4 T cells. As for this clone: Its antigen is unidentified.

This was the immunoSEQ version 4 assay in survey mode. Sequencing was performed with immunoSEQ multiplex PCR; in TCRdb, only in-frame clones are kept and a portion is missing. The data contain roughly 28,000 clones, more than 75% of them singletons. Lysates of CMV-infected fibroblasts at 9.5 to 10 ug/mL stimulated these cells. Sorted nonresponding memory CD4+ T cells were CD40L-negative, CD69-negative, CD45RO-high. The CDR3 is 18 amino acids. Germline CDR1 and CDR2: LNHNV and YYDKDF (reference sequence). The ends lost 3 bases at V and 4 bases at J; junction bases unmatched: 17. Study-wide points: Proviral oligoclonality tracked with TCR oligoclonality within the same sorted cells.

Specimen: CD4+ T cells sorted from PBMCs after roughly 18-hour stimulation, collected from a patient who received antiretroviral therapy. This sequence joins TRBV15 and TRBJ1-2, with 7 bases fitting TRBD1. The TCR originated in an adult woman with HIV who was CMV-seropositive. In nucleotides, the CDR3 is TGTGCCACCAGCAGGGGCTTACCACAGACAGGGTATGGCTATGGCTACACCTTC. Residues: CATSRGLPQTGYGYGYTF.